This T cell receptor (beta chain) stems from a study of blood T cell repertoires in COVID-19. Study context: From T cells, B-cell-depleted T cells, or PBMCs came the material, which was cDNA or gDNA.

The method was immunoSEQ multiplex PCR; TCRdb's version includes in-frame clones alone and lacks a portion of them. The table includes under 300,000 clones, over 75% detected once. Residents of about two dozen US areas, aged about 18 to 95 years, made up the participants. Participants' reported clinical history set cohort assignment. Specimen: PBMCs or T cells enriched from blood (not recorded which). The receptor comes from a young woman who had recovered from COVID-19.

The CDR3 protein is CASSQAGGLGGLGYGYTF. The CDR3 DNA reads TGCGCCAGCAGCCAAGCTGGGGGCCTCGGCGGGCTGGGCTATGGCTACACCTTC. The J gene is TRBJ1-2, the V gene TRBV4-3; tentatively, D is TRBD1 (6 bases). Deletions cut 1 base from V and 4 bases from J, with 22 bases between. This CDR3 spans 18 amino acids. Germline V CDR1 and CDR2: LGHNA, YSLEER.